The next 17 T cell receptor beta chains were all read from a single sample in a study of blood T cell repertoires in COVID-19. TCRdb keeps only in-frame clones here, not all; method: immunoSEQ multiplex PCR. This table has 250,000 or so clones, about 80% appearing once. The sequencing input was peripheral blood. These receptor sequences come from a woman of 80 years or more with acute or convalescent COVID-19.

The V and J genes are TRBV10-2 and TRBJ1-1, with TRBD1 identical over 9 bases. The length of the CDR3 is 13 residues. V lost 11 bases to trimming and J lost 4 bases; unmatched junction nucleotides: 8. Germline V gene lookup returns CDR1 WSHSY and CDR2 SAAADI. The CDR3 nucleotides read TGCGCCGGACAGGGGTCTTCGGGCACTGAAGCTTTCTTT. Its protein product is CAGQGSSGTEAFF.

This chain joins TRBV6-5 and TRBJ2-7; TRBD1 agrees at 8 bases. The V gene's germline CDR1 is MNHEY and CDR2 SVGAGI. V dropped 7 bases and J dropped 5; count of bases not matched to a gene: 13. The CDR3 is 15 amino acids. CDR3 DNA sequence: TGTGCCAGCACCTCAAGGCGACAGGGGCCCGACGAGCAGTACTTC. Residues: CASTSRRQGPDEQYF.

The rearrangement uses TRBV20-1 and TRBJ1-1, with D perhaps TRBD1 (5 bases). The V and J ends lost 4 bases and 3 bases respectively, with 6 bases between them. Germline V gene lookup returns CDR1 DFQATT and CDR2 SNEGSKA (reference sequence). The CDR3 spans 11 residues. DNA for the CDR3: TGCAGTGCTAACAGGTACACTGAAGCTTTCTTT. This gives the protein CSANRYTEAFF.

This chain connects TRBV7-2 to TRBJ2-3; 11 nucleotides match TRBD2. Germline values: CDR1 SGHTA, CDR2 FQGNSA. V lost 5 bases to trimming and J lost 6 bases; unmatched junction nucleotides: 4. The CDR3 loop spans 14 amino acids. The CDR3 bases are TGTGCCAGCAGCGGTAGCGGGGGGGCTGATACGCAGTATTTT. Translated: CASSGSGGADTQYF.

The rearrangement links TRBV13 to TRBJ2-1, with D possibly being TRBD2 (7 bases). Germline CDR1 is PRHDT and CDR2 is FYEKMQ (reference sequence). CDR3 length: 16 amino acids. The V end was cut by 4 bases, the J end by 3 bases, with 16 bases between. The CDR3 region has the DNA TGTGCCAGCAGCTCAATGTGGGGGGGCGTCTACAATGAGCAGTTCTTC. This translates into CASSSMWGGVYNEQFF.

The chain recombines TRBV24-1 with TRBJ2-3; a weak D match, TRBD2 (6 bases). The CDR3 consists of 14 residues. V dropped 4 bases and J dropped 3 bases, with 10 bases sitting between them. Germline V lookup: CDR1 KGHDR, CDR2 SFDVKD. CDR3 sequence reads: CATSDPTRTDTQYF. The CDR3 bases are TGTGCCACCAGTGACCCGACTAGGACAGATACGCAGTATTTT.

The gene calls are TRBV24-1 and TRBJ2-3; D gene ambiguous. CDR1 KGHDR and CDR2 SFDVKD come from the germline V gene. The CDR3 consists of 11 residues. Trimming removed 5 bases from V and 7 bases from J, with 6 bases in between. Here the CDR3 reads CATSVSYTQYF. The CDR3 DNA reads as TGTGCCACCAGTGTTTCGTATACGCAGTATTTT.

The chain uses TRBV7-9 and TRBJ1-1; 9 nucleotides agree with TRBD1. Germline loops: CDR1 SEHNR, CDR2 FQNEAQ (reference sequence). The trim removed 6 bases at V and 6 bases at J, leaving 5 bases unmatched. The CDR3 length is 13 residues. CDR3 region: CASRRRQGAEAFF. CDR3 in DNA: TGTGCCAGCAGGCGTCGACAGGGGGCTGAAGCTTTCTTT.

V gene TRBV19 combines with J gene TRBJ1-1; tentatively, D is TRBD1 (6 bases). V was trimmed by 4 bases and J by 5 bases, leaving 14 bases between them. The CDR3 extends over 14 amino acids. CDR1 and CDR2 (germline): LNHDA, SQIVND (reference sequence). The CDR3 DNA reads as TGTGCCAGTAGTACCCTTGAGGGGGTTACTGAAGCTTTCTTT. Translating gives CASSTLEGVTEAFF.

The V call is TRBV18, the J call TRBJ2-3; 12 bases align to TRBD2. After removal of 3 bases from V and 4 bases from J, the junction contained 2 bases not matched to a gene. This CDR3 is built from 15 residues. CDR1 is KGHSH, CDR2 LQKENI, per germline. The CDR3 DNA reads as TGTGCCAGCTCACCGACTAGCGGGAGTGCAGATACGCAGTATTTT. Protein sequence: CASSPTSGSADTQYF.

V gene TRBV3-1 (or the pseudogene TRBV3-2) combines with J gene TRBJ2-1; 12 bases are shared with TRBD2. J was trimmed by 7 bases and V by 0 bases; bases with no gene match: 4. CDR3 length equals 16 residues. The germline gives CDR1 LGHDT, CDR2 YNNKEL (reference sequence). DNA for the CDR3: TGTGCCAGCAGCCAAGATCTAGCGGGGGGGCAAAATGAGCAGTTCTTC. It codes for CASSQDLAGGQNEQFF.

Written as DNA, the CDR3 is TGTGCCAGCTCACCAGGGGCAGTTGTCGGGGAGCTGTTTTTT. Translation gives CASSPGAVVGELFF. The chain is built from TRBV18 and TRBJ2-2; TRBD1 might be the D (5 bases). Germline V CDR1 and CDR2: KGHSH, LQKENI. This CDR3 spans 14 amino acids. The V end was cut by 2 bases, the J end by 7 bases, with 11 bases between. Full variable domain (outside the CDR3, taken from reference TRBV18 and TRBJ2-2): NAGVMQNPRHLVRRRGQEARLRCSPMKGHSHVYWYRQLPEEGLKFMVYLQKENIIDESGMPKERFSAEFPKEGPSILRIQQVVRGDSAAYFCASSPGAVVGELFFGEGSRLTVL.

V is TRBV5-6 and J is TRBJ1-5; TRBD1 matches 7 bases. Germline trimming cut 5 bases from V and 7 bases from J; bases unmatched to any gene: 9. CDR3 length equals 14 residues. Germline lookup yields CDR1 SGHDT and CDR2 YYEEEE. This CDR3 is CASSIKGGRQPQHF. The DNA for the CDR3 is TGTGCCAGCAGTATCAAAGGGGGCAGGCAGCCCCAGCATTTT.

This sequence joins TRBV7-3 and TRBJ1-1; the D gene is possibly TRBD1 (5 bases). The CDR3 is made up of 15 amino acids. The V gene's germline CDR1 is SGHTA and CDR2 FQGTGA. Between the trimmed V and J ends, which lost 5 bases and 4 bases, there was a span of 17 bases. The CDR3: CASSLTGGQGTEAFF. CDR3 nucleotides: TGTGCCAGCAGCCTTACCGGGGGTCAGGGCACTGAAGCTTTCTTT.

The chain joins TRBV7-3 to TRBJ2-1; 16 bases fit TRBD2. CDR1 and CDR2 from the germline V gene are SGHTA and FQGTGA. Trimming took 5 bases from V and 7 from J; bases not matched to a gene: 8. The CDR3 runs 17 residues. The CDR3 DNA reads as TGTGCCAGCAGCCAGGGACTAGCGGGAGGGCCTCAAAATGAGCAGTTCTTC. This gives the protein CASSQGLAGGPQNEQFF. Full variable domain (rest looked up from reference TRBV7-3 and TRBJ2-1): GAGVSQTPSNKVTEKGKYVELRCDPISGHTALYWYRQSLGQGPEFLIYFQGTGAADDSGLPNDRFFAVRPEGSVSTLKIQRTERGDSAVYLCASSQGLAGGPQNEQFFGPGTRLTVL.

The chain carries TRBV10-3 and TRBJ2-1; D possibly corresponds to TRBD1 (5 bases). Germline CDR1 reads ENHRY; CDR2 reads SYGVKD. The ends were cut back, 10 bases at V and 8 bases at J, with 21 bases in the middle. This CDR3 comprises 14 residues. The CDR3 spells CATSPHRGVDEQFF. The DNA of the CDR3 is TGTGCCACCTCGCCGCATAGGGGCGTCGATGAGCAGTTCTTC.

This chain joins TRBV6-1 and TRBJ2-5; D is uncertain. CDR1 and CDR2 from the germline V gene are MNHNS and SASEGT. V lost 3 bases and J lost 1, with 6 bases in between. The CDR3 contains 13 residues. DNA for the CDR3: TGTGCCAGCAGTGAGCGGCGCCAAGAGACCCAGTACTTC. The encoded protein is CASSERRQETQYF.